The 7 T cell receptor beta chains below all came from one sample that was sequenced in a study of cytomegalovirus exposure and HLA in healthy donors. The primer mix had 60 Vbeta and 13 Jbeta primers. This table comes from immunoSEQ multiplex PCR, and its TCRdb copy is limited to in-frame clones, with some not included. The sample has roughly 170,000 clones; 70% to 85% are singletons. Material for sequencing was PBMCs. The receptors were gathered from a girl aged 2-9 years in good health and CMV-seropositive.

The chain joins TRBV30 to TRBJ1-1; no clear D. This CDR3 contains 15 residues. V was trimmed by 2 bases and J by 2 bases, leaving 15 bases between them. In germline, CDR1 is GTSNPN, CDR2 SVGIG (reference sequence). The CDR3 loop reads CAWSSHNSGNTEAFF. CDR3 nucleotide sequence: TGTGCCTGGAGTAGTCACAACAGTGGAAACACTGAAGCTTTCTTT.

This chain joins TRBV4-2 and TRBJ2-1; 9 nucleotides line up with TRBD2. Losses at the gene ends were 4 bases for V and 6 bases for J; bases not matched to a gene: 10. CDR1 and CDR2 from the germline V gene are LGHNA and YNFKEQ. This CDR3 is built from 16 residues. The CDR3 DNA is TGTGCCAGCAGCCCCCGGGCGGCTAGCGGGATCAATGAGCAGTTCTTC. This encodes CASSPRAASGINEQFF.

The rearrangement joins TRBV4-1 to TRBJ2-1; 8 positions agree with TRBD2. V gave up 0 bases and J gave up 5 bases; unmatched junction bases: 3. Looked up from germline, CDR1 is MGHRA and CDR2 is YSYEKL. This CDR3 is built from 15 residues. The CDR3: CASSQDPGRDNEQFF. CDR3 nucleotide sequence: TGCGCCAGCAGCCAAGATCCCGGGAGGGACAATGAGCAGTTCTTC.

The genes are TRBV11-2 and TRBJ1-5, with 7 bases lining up with TRBD1. This CDR3 is 13 amino acids long. CDR1 SGHAT and CDR2 FQNNGV come from the germline V gene. V was pared by 5 bases and J by 7 bases, with 5 bases of the junction left unmatched. In DNA form, the CDR3 reads TGTGCCAGCAGCCCCGACAGGGTCCAGCCCCAGCATTTT. Its protein is CASSPDRVQPQHF.

This chain connects TRBV18 to TRBJ1-5, with D hard to call. The CDR3 totals 13 residues. In germline, CDR1 is KGHSH, CDR2 LQKENI. The V and J ends lost 2 bases and 4 bases respectively, with 6 bases between them. CDR3 region: CASSPAQNQPQHF. The CDR3 DNA reads TGTGCCAGCTCACCAGCACAGAATCAGCCCCAGCATTTT.

The V gene is TRBV6-6, the J gene TRBJ1-5, with no clear D. This CDR3 has 14 amino acids. Trimming pared 6 bases from V and 4 bases from J, leaving 13 bases between. The germline CDR1 and CDR2 sequences are MNHNY and SVGAGI (reference sequence). CDR3 nucleotides: TGTGCCAGCAGCCTAGTGGCCTCTAATCAGCCCCAGCATTTT. Its translation is CASSLVASNQPQHF.

The chain is built from TRBV6-1 and TRBJ2-3; D possibly corresponds to TRBD2 (5 bases). Germline CDR1 and CDR2: MNHNS and SASEGT. With 3 bases removed from V and 5 bases from J, the gap between germline ends came to 6 bases. The CDR3 runs 12 residues. The DNA for the CDR3 is TGTGCCAGCAGTGACGGGAAAGATACGCAGTATTTT. Translated, it gives CASSDGKDTQYF.